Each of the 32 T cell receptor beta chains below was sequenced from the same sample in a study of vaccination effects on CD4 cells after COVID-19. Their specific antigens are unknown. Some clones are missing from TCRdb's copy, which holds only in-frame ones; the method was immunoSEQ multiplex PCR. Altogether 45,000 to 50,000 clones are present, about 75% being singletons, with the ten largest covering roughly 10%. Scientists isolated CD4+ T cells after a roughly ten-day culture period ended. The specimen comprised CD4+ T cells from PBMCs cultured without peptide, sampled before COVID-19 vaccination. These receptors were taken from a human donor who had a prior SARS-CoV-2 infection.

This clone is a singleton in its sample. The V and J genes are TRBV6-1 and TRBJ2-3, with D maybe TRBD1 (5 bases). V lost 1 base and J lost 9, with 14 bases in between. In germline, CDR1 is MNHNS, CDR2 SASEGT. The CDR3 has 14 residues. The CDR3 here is CASSEVLRGATQYF. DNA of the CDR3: TGTGCCAGCAGTGAAGTTTTAAGGGGCGCGACGCAGTATTTT.

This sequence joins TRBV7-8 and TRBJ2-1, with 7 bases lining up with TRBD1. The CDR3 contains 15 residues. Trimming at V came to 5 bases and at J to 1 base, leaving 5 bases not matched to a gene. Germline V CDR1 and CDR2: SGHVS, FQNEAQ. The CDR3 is CASSEPGQSYNEQFF. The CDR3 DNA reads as TGTGCCAGCAGCGAACCGGGACAGTCCTACAATGAGCAGTTCTTC.

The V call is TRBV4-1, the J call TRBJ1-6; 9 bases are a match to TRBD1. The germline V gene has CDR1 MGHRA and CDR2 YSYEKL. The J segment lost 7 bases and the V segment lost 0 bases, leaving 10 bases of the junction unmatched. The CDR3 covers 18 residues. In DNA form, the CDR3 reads TGCGCCAGCAGCCAAGACCTAACACAGGGGGCTCGCAATTCACCCCTCCACTTT. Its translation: CASSQDLTQGARNSPLHF.

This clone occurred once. The CDR3 protein is CASSITSRENIQYF. The CDR3 bases are TGTGCCAGTAGTATAACTAGCCGAGAAAACATTCAGTACTTC. The rearrangement links TRBV19 to TRBJ2-4, with D possibly TRBD2 on 6 matching bases. The V and J ends lost 2 bases and 5 bases respectively, with 10 bases between them. CDR3 length: 14 amino acids. Germline V lookup: CDR1 LNHDA, CDR2 SQIVND (reference sequence).

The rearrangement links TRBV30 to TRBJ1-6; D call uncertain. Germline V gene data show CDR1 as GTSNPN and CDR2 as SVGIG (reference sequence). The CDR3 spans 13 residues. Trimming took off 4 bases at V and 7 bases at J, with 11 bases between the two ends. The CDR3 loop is CAWTQTNNSPLHF. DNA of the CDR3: TGTGCCTGGACGCAGACAAACAATTCACCCCTCCACTTT.

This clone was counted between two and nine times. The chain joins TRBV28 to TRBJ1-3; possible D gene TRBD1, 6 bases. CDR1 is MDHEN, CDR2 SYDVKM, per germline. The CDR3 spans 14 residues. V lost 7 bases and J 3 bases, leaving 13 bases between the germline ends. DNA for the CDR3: TGTGCCAGCATCAAATCGGACAGTGGAAACACCATATATTTT. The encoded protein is CASIKSDSGNTIYF.

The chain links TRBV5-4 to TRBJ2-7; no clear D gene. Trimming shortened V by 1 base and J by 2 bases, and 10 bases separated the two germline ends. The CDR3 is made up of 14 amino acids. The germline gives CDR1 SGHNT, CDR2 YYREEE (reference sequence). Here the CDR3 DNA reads TGTGCCAGCAGCTTGCGAGCGAACGCCTACGAGCAGTACTTC. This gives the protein CASSLRANAYEQYF.

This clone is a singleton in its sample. The CDR3 DNA reads TGTGCCAGCAGCTTGGGGCAGGGACATTCACCCCTCCACTTT. This translates into CASSLGQGHSPLHF. The V and J genes are TRBV5-4 and TRBJ1-6, with D tentatively TRBD1 (5 bases). From germline, CDR1 is SGHNT and CDR2 YYREEE (reference sequence). The CDR3 length is 14 residues. V was pared by 0 bases and J by 8 bases, with 9 bases between.

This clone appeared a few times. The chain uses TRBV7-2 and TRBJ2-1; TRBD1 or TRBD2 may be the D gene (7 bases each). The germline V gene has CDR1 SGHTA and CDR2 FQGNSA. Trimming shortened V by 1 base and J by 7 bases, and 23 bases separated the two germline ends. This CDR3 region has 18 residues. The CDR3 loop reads CASSLVPGQQPGGNEQFF. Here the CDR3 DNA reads TGTGCCAGCAGCTTAGTGCCGGGACAGCAACCCGGGGGGAATGAGCAGTTCTTC.

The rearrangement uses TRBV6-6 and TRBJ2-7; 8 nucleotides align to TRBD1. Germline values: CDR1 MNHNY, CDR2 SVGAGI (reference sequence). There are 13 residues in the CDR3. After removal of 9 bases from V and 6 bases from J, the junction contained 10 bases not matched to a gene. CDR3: CARSEGQGTEQYF. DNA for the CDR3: TGTGCCAGATCCGAAGGACAGGGAACCGAGCAGTACTTC.

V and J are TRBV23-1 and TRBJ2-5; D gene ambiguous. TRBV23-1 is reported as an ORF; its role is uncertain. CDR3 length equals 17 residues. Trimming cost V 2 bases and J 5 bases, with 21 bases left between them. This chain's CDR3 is CASSQPACPVGWETQYF. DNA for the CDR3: TGCGCCAGCAGTCAACCAGCTTGCCCCGTTGGTTGGGAGACCCAGTACTTC.

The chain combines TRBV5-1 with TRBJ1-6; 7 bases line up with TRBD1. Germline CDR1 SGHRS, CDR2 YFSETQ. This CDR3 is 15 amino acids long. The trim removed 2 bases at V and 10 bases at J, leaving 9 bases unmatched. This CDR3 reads CASSLTGEWESPLHF. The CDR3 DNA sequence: TGCGCCAGCAGCTTAACAGGGGAATGGGAGTCACCCCTCCACTTT.

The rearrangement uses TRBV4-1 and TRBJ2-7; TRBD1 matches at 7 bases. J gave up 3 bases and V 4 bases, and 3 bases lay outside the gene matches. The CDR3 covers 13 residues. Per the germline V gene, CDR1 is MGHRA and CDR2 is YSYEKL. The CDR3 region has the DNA TGCGCCAGCAGCCTGGGGACAGTCTACGAGCAGTACTTC. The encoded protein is CASSLGTVYEQYF.

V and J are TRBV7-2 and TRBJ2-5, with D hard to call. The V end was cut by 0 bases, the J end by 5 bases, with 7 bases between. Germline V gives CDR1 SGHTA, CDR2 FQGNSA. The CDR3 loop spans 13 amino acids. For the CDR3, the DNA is TGTGCCAGCAGCTTAGCGGGATTCGAGACCCAGTACTTC. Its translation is CASSLAGFETQYF.

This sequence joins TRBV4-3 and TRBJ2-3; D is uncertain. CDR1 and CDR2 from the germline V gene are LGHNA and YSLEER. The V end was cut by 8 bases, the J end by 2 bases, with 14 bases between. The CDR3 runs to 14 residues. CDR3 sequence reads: CASQEVIDTDTQYF. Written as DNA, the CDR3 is TGCGCCAGCCAAGAGGTTATCGACACAGATACGCAGTATTTT.

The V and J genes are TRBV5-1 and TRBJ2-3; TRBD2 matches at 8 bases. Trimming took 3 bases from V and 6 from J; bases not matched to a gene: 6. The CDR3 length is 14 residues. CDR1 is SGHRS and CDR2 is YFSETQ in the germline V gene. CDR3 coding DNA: TGCGCCAGCAGCTCGGGGACTAGGAAGGATACGCAGTATTTT. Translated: CASSSGTRKDTQYF.

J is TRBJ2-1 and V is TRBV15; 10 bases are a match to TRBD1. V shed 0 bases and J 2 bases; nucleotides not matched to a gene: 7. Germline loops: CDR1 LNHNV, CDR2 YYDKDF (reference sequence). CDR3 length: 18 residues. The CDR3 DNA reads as TGTGCCACCAGCAGAGAGGGGGGGACAGGGGTTACCTACAATGAGCAGTTCTTC. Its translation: CATSREGGTGVTYNEQFF.

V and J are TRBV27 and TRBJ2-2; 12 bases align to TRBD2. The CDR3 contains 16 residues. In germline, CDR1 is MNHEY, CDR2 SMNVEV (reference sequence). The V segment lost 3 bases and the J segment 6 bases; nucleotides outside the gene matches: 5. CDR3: CASSFLAGGTPGELFF. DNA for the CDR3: TGTGCCAGCAGTTTCCTAGCGGGAGGGACTCCCGGGGAGCTGTTTTTT.

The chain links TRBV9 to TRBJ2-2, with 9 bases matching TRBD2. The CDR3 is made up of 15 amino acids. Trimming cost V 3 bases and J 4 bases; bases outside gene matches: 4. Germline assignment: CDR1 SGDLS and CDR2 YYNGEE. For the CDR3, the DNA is TGTGCCAGCAGCGATAGCGGGAGACCCACCGGGGAGCTGTTTTTT. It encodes CASSDSGRPTGELFF. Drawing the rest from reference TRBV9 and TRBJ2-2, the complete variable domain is DSGVTQTPKHLITATGQRVTLRCSPRSGDLSVYWYQQSLDQGLQFLIQYYNGEERAKGNILERFSAQQFPDLHSELNLSSLELGDSALYFCASSDSGRPTGELFFGEGSRLTVL.

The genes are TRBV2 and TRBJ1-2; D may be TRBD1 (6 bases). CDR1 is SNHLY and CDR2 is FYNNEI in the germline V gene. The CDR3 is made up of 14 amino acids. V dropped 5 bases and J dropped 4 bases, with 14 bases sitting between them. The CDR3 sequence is CASSFTGLIYGYTF. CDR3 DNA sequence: TGTGCCAGCAGTTTTACAGGGTTGATCTATGGCTACACCTTC.

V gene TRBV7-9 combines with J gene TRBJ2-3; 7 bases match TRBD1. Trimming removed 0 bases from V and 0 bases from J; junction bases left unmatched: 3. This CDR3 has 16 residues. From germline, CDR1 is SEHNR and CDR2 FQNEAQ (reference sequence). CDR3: CASSLAWGQSTDTQYF. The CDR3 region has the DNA TGTGCCAGCAGCTTAGCCTGGGGACAGAGCACAGATACGCAGTATTTT.

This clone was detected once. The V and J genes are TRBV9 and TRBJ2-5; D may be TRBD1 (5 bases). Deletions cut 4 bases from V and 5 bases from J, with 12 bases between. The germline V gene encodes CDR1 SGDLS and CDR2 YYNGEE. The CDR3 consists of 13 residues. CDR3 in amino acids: CASSLRQTETQYF. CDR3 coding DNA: TGTGCCAGCAGCCTCCGACAGACGGAGACCCAGTACTTC.

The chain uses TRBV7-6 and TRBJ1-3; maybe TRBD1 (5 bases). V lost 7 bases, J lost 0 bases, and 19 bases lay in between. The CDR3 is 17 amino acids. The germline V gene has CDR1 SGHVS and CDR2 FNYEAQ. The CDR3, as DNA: TGTGCCAGCACCGCAGGGATAAGGCTAGACTCTGGAAACACCATATATTTT. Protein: CASTAGIRLDSGNTIYF.

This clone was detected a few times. The CDR3 DNA reads TGTGCCAGCAGCTTAGGGGCAGCTGGAAACACCATATATTTT. Its protein product is CASSLGAAGNTIYF. This chain connects TRBV11-3 to TRBJ1-3; no clear D gene. Germline V lookup: CDR1 SGHNT, CDR2 YENEEA. V lost 1 base and J lost 2, with 6 bases in between. The CDR3 sequence is 14 residues long.

The DNA for the CDR3 is TGTGCCAGCAGCTTAGGCCGATCCCCGACCCCTCGGAGCGTGCAGTACTTC. It encodes CASSLGRSPTPRSVQYF. J is TRBJ2-7 and V is TRBV13; no clear D gene. The CDR3 has 17 amino acids. Germline V gene sequence: CDR1 PRHDT, CDR2 FYEKMQ (reference sequence). Between the trimmed V and J ends, which lost 0 bases and 9 bases, there was a span of 24 bases.

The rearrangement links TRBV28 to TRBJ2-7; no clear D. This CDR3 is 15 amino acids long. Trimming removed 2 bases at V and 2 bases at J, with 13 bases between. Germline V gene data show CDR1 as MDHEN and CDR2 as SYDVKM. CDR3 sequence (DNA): TGTGCCAGCAGTTTAAAGGCGGCCGCAACCTACGAGCAGTACTTC. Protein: CASSLKAAATYEQYF.

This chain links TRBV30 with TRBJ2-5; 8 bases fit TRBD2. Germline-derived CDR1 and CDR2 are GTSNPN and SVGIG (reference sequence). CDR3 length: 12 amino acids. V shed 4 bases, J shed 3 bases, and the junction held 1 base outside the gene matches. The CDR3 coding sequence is TGTGCCTGGAATAGCGGGGAAGAGACCCAGTACTTC. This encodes CAWNSGEETQYF. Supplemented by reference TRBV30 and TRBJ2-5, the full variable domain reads SQTIHQWPATLVQPVGSPLSLECTVEGTSNPNLYWYRQAAGRGLQLLFYSVGIGQISSEVPQNLSASRPQDRQFILSSKKLLLSDSGFYLCAWNSGEETQYFGPGTRLLVL.

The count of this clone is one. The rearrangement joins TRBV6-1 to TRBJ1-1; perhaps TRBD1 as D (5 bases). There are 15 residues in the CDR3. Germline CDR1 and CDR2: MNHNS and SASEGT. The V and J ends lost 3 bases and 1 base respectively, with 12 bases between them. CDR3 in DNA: TGTGCCAGCAGTGACAGGGTAAACCCGAACACTGAAGCTTTCTTT. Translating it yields CASSDRVNPNTEAFF.

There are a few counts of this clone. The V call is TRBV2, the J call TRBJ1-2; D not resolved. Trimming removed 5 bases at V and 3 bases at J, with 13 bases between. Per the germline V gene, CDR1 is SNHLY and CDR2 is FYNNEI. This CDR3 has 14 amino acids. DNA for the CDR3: TGTGCCAGCAGTTCCGGGCCCGGGTACTATGGCTACACCTTC. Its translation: CASSSGPGYYGYTF.

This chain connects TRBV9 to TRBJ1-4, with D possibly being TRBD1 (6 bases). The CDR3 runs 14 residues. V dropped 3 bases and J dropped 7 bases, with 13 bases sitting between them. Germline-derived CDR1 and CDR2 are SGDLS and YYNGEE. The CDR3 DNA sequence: TGTGCCAGCAGCGCCGGGACATTGGGTGAAAAACTGTTTTTT. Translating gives CASSAGTLGEKLFF.

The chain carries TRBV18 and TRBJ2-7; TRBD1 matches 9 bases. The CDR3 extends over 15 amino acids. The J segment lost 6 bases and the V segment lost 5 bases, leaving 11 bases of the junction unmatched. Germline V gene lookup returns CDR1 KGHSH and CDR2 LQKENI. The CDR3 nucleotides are TGTGCCAGCTCAGAATCCGGGGACAGGGATGGCGAGCAGTACTTC. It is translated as CASSESGDRDGEQYF.

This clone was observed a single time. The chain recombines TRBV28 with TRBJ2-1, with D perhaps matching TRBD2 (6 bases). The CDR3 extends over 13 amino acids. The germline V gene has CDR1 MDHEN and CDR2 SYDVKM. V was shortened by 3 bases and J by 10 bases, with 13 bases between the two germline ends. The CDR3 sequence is CASSLGLLFEQFF. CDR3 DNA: TGTGCCAGCAGTTTGGGACTTCTGTTCGAGCAGTTCTTC.